What follows are 22 T cell receptor beta chains derived from one specimen sequenced in a study of identical twins. TCRdb processed the 5' RACE reads anew with MiXCR; each CDR3 protein has one entry. The sample contains hundreds of thousands of distinct CDR3 sequences, more than 6.5% of which appear only once. This sample was also put to use in a study of yellow fever vaccine responses in identical twins.

The specimen sequenced was PBMCs. These receptors all come from a woman aged 18-35 years in good health.

This clonotype showed up just a few times. The V call is TRBV30, the J call TRBJ2-3; D is ambiguous. This CDR3 comprises 12 residues. The V gene's germline CDR1 is GTSNPN and CDR2 SVGIG (reference sequence). The V end lost 0 bases, the J end lost 4 bases, and 5 bases lay between the germline ends. The CDR3 loop is CAWSVVPDTQYF. The CDR3, as DNA: TGTGCCTGGAGTGTAGTACCAGATACGCAGTATTTT. The variable domain in full, completed from reference TRBV30 and TRBJ2-3, reads SQTIHQWPATLVQPVGSPLSLECTVEGTSNPNLYWYRQAAGRGLQLLFYSVGIGQISSEVPQNLSASRPQDRQFILSSKKLLLSDSGFYLCAWSVVPDTQYFGPGTRLTVL.

This clonotype has more than one count but fewer than ten. The rearrangement joins TRBV5-1 to TRBJ2-1; 8 bases align to TRBD2. V shed 1 base, J shed 5 bases, and the junction held 5 bases outside the gene matches. The CDR3 extends over 15 amino acids. The germline V gene encodes CDR1 SGHRS and CDR2 YFSETQ. The CDR3 region has the DNA TGCGCCAGCAGCTTGAGGGTAGCGGGAAACAATGAGCAGTTCTTC. It encodes CASSLRVAGNNEQFF. Combining the CDR3 with reference TRBV5-1 and TRBJ2-1 gives the whole variable domain KAGVTQTPRYLIKTRGQQVTLSCSPISGHRSVSWYQQTPGQGLQFLFEYFSETQRNKGNFPGRFSGRQFSNSRSEMNVSTLELGDSALYLCASSLRVAGNNEQFFGPGTRLTVL.

This clonotype came up many times. V gene TRBV9 combines with J gene TRBJ2-3, with 8 bases lining up with TRBD2. CDR1 and CDR2 from the germline V gene are SGDLS and YYNGEE. The CDR3 contains 16 residues. V lost 0 bases and J lost 2; bases outside the gene matches: 5. The DNA of the CDR3 is TGTGCCAGCAGCGTAGCTGCGGGGGGCCCCACAGATACGCAGTATTTT. Amino acids: CASSVAAGGPTDTQYF.

This clonotype was counted a few times. The CDR3 protein is CASTDGGLINYGYTF. CDR3 coding DNA: TGTGCCAGCACCGATGGCGGACTGATCAACTATGGCTACACCTTC. This chain joins TRBV7-9 and TRBJ1-2; no firm D call. With 7 bases removed from V and 2 bases from J, the gap between germline ends came to 17 bases. Germline lookup yields CDR1 SEHNR and CDR2 FQNEAQ (reference sequence). This CDR3 comprises 15 residues.

This clonotype was counted a few times. The rearrangement joins TRBV4-1 to TRBJ1-6, with D perhaps matching TRBD1 (6 bases). V was pared by 3 bases and J by 7 bases, with 13 bases between. The CDR3 is 15 residues long. Germline values: CDR1 MGHRA, CDR2 YSYEKL. DNA for the CDR3: TGCGCCAGCAGCCAGGCACAGGGCCGGAATTCACCCCTCCACTTT. Translating gives CASSQAQGRNSPLHF.

The V and J genes are TRBV5-1 and TRBJ2-6; TRBD2 agrees at 13 bases. CDR1 is SGHRS, CDR2 YFSETQ, per germline. CDR3 length equals 21 residues. V was clipped by 4 bases and J by 1 base; unmatched bases: 14. The CDR3 protein is CASSPFNPGLAGTSGANVLTF. In nucleotides, the CDR3 is TGCGCCAGCAGCCCCTTTAATCCGGGACTAGCGGGGACGTCTGGGGCCAACGTCCTGACTTTC.

This clonotype was detected a few times. The chain carries TRBV7-3 and TRBJ1-1, with 7 bases matching TRBD1. The germline V gene encodes CDR1 SGHTA and CDR2 FQGTGA. The CDR3 totals 14 residues. V gave up 5 bases and J gave up 5 bases; unmatched junction bases: 8. The CDR3 DNA reads TGTGCCAGCAGCCACGGGACAGACTTTACTGAAGCTTTCTTT. This translates into CASSHGTDFTEAFF.

J is TRBJ1-4 and V is TRBV5-1, with TRBD1 identical over 9 bases. The CDR3 runs 17 residues. Per the germline V gene, CDR1 is SGHRS and CDR2 is YFSETQ. Trimming cost V 0 bases and J 2 bases; bases outside gene matches: 5. CDR3: CASSLGRTGATNEKLFF. The CDR3 DNA reads TGCGCCAGCAGCTTGGGTCGGACAGGGGCCACTAATGAAAAACTGTTTTTT.

Only a few counts were recorded for this clonotype. The chain couples TRBV7-8 to TRBJ2-7; D unclear. The germline V gene has CDR1 SGHVS and CDR2 FQNEAQ. The germline V and J ends were trimmed by 5 bases and 3 bases, with 14 bases remaining between them. CDR3 length: 14 residues. The CDR3 loop reads CASSHRVPRYEQYF. The CDR3 region has the DNA TGTGCCAGCAGCCACCGGGTACCCCGCTACGAGCAGTACTTC.

V usage is TRBV5-1 and J usage is TRBJ1-2; D call uncertain. This CDR3 comprises 12 residues. Trimming shortened V by 5 bases and J by 5 bases, and 10 bases separated the two germline ends. Germline-derived CDR1 and CDR2 are SGHRS and YFSETQ. CDR3 region: CASSSTAYGYTF. DNA of the CDR3: TGCGCCAGCAGTAGTACAGCATATGGCTACACCTTC. The entire variable domain, with the rest obtained from reference TRBV5-1 and TRBJ1-2, is as follows: KAGVTQTPRYLIKTRGQQVTLSCSPISGHRSVSWYQQTPGQGLQFLFEYFSETQRNKGNFPGRFSGRQFSNSRSEMNVSTLELGDSALYLCASSSTAYGYTFGSGTRLTVV.

There are many counts of this clonotype. The rearrangement uses TRBV7-8 and TRBJ2-1, with D possibly being TRBD1 (6 bases). Germline-derived CDR1 and CDR2 are SGHVS and FQNEAQ. The ends were cut back, 4 bases at V and 0 bases at J, with 10 bases in the middle. The CDR3 has 15 amino acids. In DNA, the CDR3 is TGTGCCAGCAGCTCCCAGGGGCGCTCCTACAATGAGCAGTTCTTC. Protein: CASSSQGRSYNEQFF.

The chain combines TRBV2 with TRBJ2-1, with D possibly TRBD2 on 6 matching bases. Germline V gene data show CDR1 as SNHLY and CDR2 as FYNNEI. This CDR3 contains 13 residues. V was cut by 6 bases and J by 8 bases, with 14 bases left in between. CDR3 in DNA: TGTGCCAGCAGGTCCGGGAGAGGGTATGAGCAGTTCTTC. Protein: CASRSGRGYEQFF.

The rearrangement joins TRBV4-2 to TRBJ2-7; TRBD1 matches at 12 bases. Germline V gene lookup returns CDR1 LGHNA and CDR2 YNFKEQ. The CDR3 contains 15 residues. With 5 bases clipped from V and 4 bases from J, the junction kept 6 bases outside the gene matches. CDR3 loop: CASSAGTGGEYEQYF. Written as DNA, the CDR3 is TGTGCCAGCAGCGCAGGGACAGGGGGCGAGTACGAGCAGTACTTC.

The chain uses TRBV20-1 and TRBJ2-2; D may be TRBD1 (6 bases). The CDR3 sequence is 13 residues long. Trimming took 5 bases from V and 8 from J, leaving 15 bases between them. Germline V gene data show CDR1 as DFQATT and CDR2 as SNEGSKA (reference sequence). The CDR3 DNA reads as TGCAGTGCTTTCACCCGGGACATTGGGGAGCTGTTTTTT. Amino acid sequence: CSAFTRDIGELFF.

In its sample, this clonotype was seen a few times. V is TRBV19 and J is TRBJ2-7; no reliable D call. Trimming removed 6 bases from V and 3 bases from J, with 21 bases in between. The length of the CDR3 is 16 residues. Looked up from germline, CDR1 is LNHDA and CDR2 is SQIVND (reference sequence). The CDR3 loop is CASSQNAGWSRYEQYF. CDR3 coding DNA: TGTGCCAGTAGCCAAAACGCCGGGTGGAGCCGCTACGAGCAGTACTTC.

The gene calls are TRBV6-2 or TRBV6-3 and TRBJ1-4; 7 bases align to TRBD1. CDR3 length: 17 residues. Germline V gene data show CDR1 as MNHEY and CDR2 as SVGEGT. The V gene end was trimmed by 2 bases and the J gene end by 5 bases; junction bases not matched to a gene: 11. CDR3 residues: CASSYLPSAGGNEKLFF. CDR3 DNA: TGTGCCAGCAGTTACCTACCTTCGGCAGGGGGGAATGAAAAACTGTTTTTT.

In this sample, this clonotype turned up many times. As DNA, the CDR3 is TGTGCCAGCAGTTACCGGTCTAGCGAAGGCACAGATACGCAGTATTTT. Encoded protein: CASSYRSSEGTDTQYF. This chain uses TRBV6-5 with TRBJ2-3; the D gene is possibly TRBD2 (6 bases). Germline CDR1 MNHEY, CDR2 SVGAGI. V was cut by 2 bases and J by 1 base, with 13 bases left in between. This CDR3 spans 16 amino acids.

This clonotype appeared a few times. This chain uses TRBV3-1 with TRBJ1-6; D is ambiguous. V lost 4 bases and J lost 9, with 16 bases in between. The CDR3 is 15 residues long. Germline V gives CDR1 LGHDT, CDR2 YNNKEL (reference sequence). CDR3 coding DNA: TGTGCCAGCAGCCCTCAGCCAGTTGTAAGTTCACCCCTCCACTTT. It yields the protein CASSPQPVVSSPLHF.

The chain uses TRBV6-6 and TRBJ1-1; no definite D call. In germline, CDR1 is MNHNY, CDR2 SVGAGI (reference sequence). The CDR3 has 13 amino acids. The ends were cut back, 8 bases at V and 2 bases at J, with 12 bases in the middle. CDR3 protein: CASAQVINTEAFF. The CDR3 nucleotides are TGTGCCAGCGCCCAGGTGATAAACACTGAAGCTTTCTTT.

This clonotype was recorded many times. The genes are TRBV6-5 and TRBJ1-2, with TRBD1 matching over 11 bases. The ends lost 3 bases at V and 4 bases at J; junction bases unmatched: 7. CDR3 size: 16 residues. The germline V gene has CDR1 MNHEY and CDR2 SVGAGI. The CDR3 nucleotides are TGTGCCAGCAGTTATTACCGGACAGGGGGCGGCTATGGCTACACCTTC. As protein: CASSYYRTGGGYGYTF.

V is TRBV18 and J is TRBJ2-5, with TRBD2 as a possible D gene (5 bases). This CDR3 has 13 residues. The germline gives CDR1 KGHSH, CDR2 LQKENI. The V end was cut by 2 bases, the J end by 4 bases, with 8 bases between. CDR3 nucleotide sequence: TGTGCCAGCTCACCAGGGAGTTCAGAGACCCAGTACTTC. Its protein product is CASSPGSSETQYF.

This clonotype was detected ten times or more. The genes are TRBV20-1 and TRBJ2-3; 7 nucleotides align to TRBD1. The CDR3 is 14 residues long. The J segment lost 1 base and the V segment lost 7 bases, leaving 8 bases of the junction unmatched. Germline CDR1 and CDR2: DFQATT and SNEGSKA (reference sequence). The CDR3 spells CSGVTGVRTDTQYF. In nucleotides, the CDR3 is TGCAGTGGAGTCACAGGGGTGCGCACAGATACGCAGTATTTT.